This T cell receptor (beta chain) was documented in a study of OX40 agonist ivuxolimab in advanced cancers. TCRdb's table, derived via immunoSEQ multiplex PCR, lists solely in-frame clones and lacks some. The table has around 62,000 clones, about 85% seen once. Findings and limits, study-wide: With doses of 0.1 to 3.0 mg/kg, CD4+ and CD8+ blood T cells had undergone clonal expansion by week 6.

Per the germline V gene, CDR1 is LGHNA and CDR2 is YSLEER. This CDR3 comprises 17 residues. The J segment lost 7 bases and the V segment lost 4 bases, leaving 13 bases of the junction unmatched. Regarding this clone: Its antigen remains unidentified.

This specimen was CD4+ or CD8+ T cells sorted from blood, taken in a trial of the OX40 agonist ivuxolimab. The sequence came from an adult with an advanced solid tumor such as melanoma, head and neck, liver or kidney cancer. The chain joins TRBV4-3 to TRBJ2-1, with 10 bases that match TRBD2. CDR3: CASSRPAGGAPVNEQFF. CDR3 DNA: TGCGCCAGCAGCCGCCCAGCGGGGGGGGCCCCCGTGAATGAGCAGTTCTTC.